This T cell receptor (beta chain) originates from a study of blood T cells in healthy people across ages. The CDR3 runs 14 residues. Trimming removed 3 bases from V and 5 bases from J, with 12 bases in between. Primed by a sample-barcoded 5' primer and a J-beta primer mix, a second PCR proceeded for about 6 to 11 cycles. TCRdb re-called the 5' RACE reads with MiXCR, one entry per CDR3 protein. The sample records about 780,000 distinct CDR3 sequences, around a quarter being singletons. This same sample was also taken into another study, of T cells of mothers and their children.

This TCR was recovered from a boy aged 5 to 17 in good health. The chain recombines TRBV12-3 or TRBV12-4 with TRBJ2-3; D may be TRBD1 or TRBD2 (6 bases each). Sequencing was done on a sample of blood. The CDR3 loop reads CASSFSGAGDTQYF. In nucleotides, the CDR3 is TGTGCCAGCAGTTTCTCGGGGGCTGGAGATACGCAGTATTTT.